Described below is a single TCR beta chain sequence and its context. Its antigen remains unknown. This record belongs to a study of shared clonotypes between healthy human individuals. The wider study: A couple of women and a few men aged 18 to 49 made up the donors. Broader study findings: Naive CD4 clonotypes were shared across several donors at roughly 5.3%. It was the non-shared clonotypes that had lower generation probabilities than clonotypes shared by all four donors.

This CDR3 comprises 12 residues. V was pared by 5 bases and J by 5 bases, with 7 bases between. Germline lookup yields CDR1 SEHNR and CDR2 FQNEAQ (reference sequence). The assay was immunoSEQ multiplex PCR, and TCRdb's table has in-frame clones only and misses some. The table has approximately 640,000 clones, around 72% seen once. The receptor was isolated from a woman aged 25 to 45 in good health. This chain links TRBV7-9 with TRBJ2-1; the D is unclear. What was sequenced was memory CD4+ T cells sorted from blood. Subset in this sample: CD45RA-negative fraction. In DNA form, the CDR3 reads TGTGCCAGCAGCCCTCAGGACAATGAGCAGTTCTTC. Amino acid sequence: CASSPQDNEQFF.